The entry that follows covers one T cell receptor beta chain sequence. The CDR3 length is 14 residues. Trimming cost V 3 bases and J 5 bases; bases outside gene matches: 4. From germline, CDR1 is LGHDT and CDR2 YNNKEL (reference sequence). The data belong to a study of blood T cell repertoires in COVID-19. Original methodology: How many nucleated cells were present was estimated from reference gene primer amplification. Profiled with immunoSEQ multiplex PCR; TCRdb holds only in-frame clones, not every one. V, J and clone size reflect that table, while D and trimming were determined from the DNA. The sample lists fewer than 200,000 clones; about four fifths were seen once.

This sequence joins TRBV3-1 (or the pseudogene TRBV3-2) and TRBJ1-5; 7 bases line up with TRBD1. The material sequenced was PBMCs or T cells enriched from blood (not recorded which). The clonotype comes from a woman between 50 and 59 years old in a cohort exposed to, infected with or recovered from COVID-19 (not recorded which). CDR3 nucleotide sequence: TGTGCCAGCAGCCAGGACAGGTGGGATCAGCCCCAGCATTTT. Residues: CASSQDRWDQPQHF.